This TCR beta chain was sequenced for a study of blood T cell repertoires in COVID-19. About the research overall: Sites in the United States, Italy and Spain provided acute and convalescent COVID-19 samples.

The CDR3 runs to 16 residues. V lost 3 bases to trimming and J lost 2 bases, with 15 bases between them. Germline V gene sequence: CDR1 SGDLS, CDR2 YYNGEE. Under the authors' procedure: Nucleated cell counts were estimated from reference gene primer amplification. Measured with immunoSEQ multiplex PCR; TCRdb has only the in-frame clones, and not every one. V, J and clone size were drawn from that table, and D and trimming were deduced from the DNA. The sample comprises hundreds of thousands of clones, roughly nine tenths of which are singletons, and roughly 2.6% rests with the top ten. Cohort placement rested on clinical history that participants reported themselves.

The sequence was collected from a man aged 55 to 70 who had recovered from COVID-19. Sample: PBMCs or T cells enriched from blood (not recorded which). The rearrangement joins TRBV9 to TRBJ2-1; TRBD2 is a possible D gene (6 bases). In DNA form, the CDR3 reads TGTGCCAGCAGCGCCCGGACTACCGGGCCCTACAATGAGCAGTTCTTC. Translating it yields CASSARTTGPYNEQFF.